A single sample is the source of the 31 T cell receptor beta chains below, sequenced in a study of T cell clusters in autoimmune cytopenias. TRB was amplified from approximately 250 ng of peripheral blood genomic DNA per sample. Multiplex touch-down PCR amplified TRB using TRB-A and TRB-B pools in one tube. TCRdb reprocessed the multiplex PCR reads and keeps a single row for each CDR3 protein, giving no DNA. The table for this sample gives around 7,100 distinct CDR3 sequences. The data were also submitted as part of a second study, on T cell repertoires in aging, cancer and after chemotherapy.

The sequencing input was peripheral blood. The receptor source for this set is a human donor in good health.

CDR3 region: CASSAPGLFTGELFF. The V gene is TRBV12-3 or TRBV12-4, the J gene TRBJ2-2; without DNA, the TCRdb call of TRBD2 cannot be checked. CDR3 length: 15 amino acids.

This sequence joins TRBV29-1 and TRBJ1-2; the D call of TRBD1 rests on TCRdb alone, since no DNA is present to check it. Per the germline V gene, CDR1 is SQVTM and CDR2 is ANQGSEA. The CDR3 consists of 11 residues. This CDR3 reads CSVEFGGLLTF.

The V gene is TRBV30, the J gene TRBJ2-5; the TRBD1 assignment by TCRdb is unverifiable without DNA. From germline, CDR1 is GTSNPN and CDR2 SVGIG (reference sequence). The CDR3 runs 12 residues. Here the CDR3 reads CARTDKVQTQYF.

This sequence joins TRBV7-2 and TRBJ1-6; TCRdb's D call of TRBD1 is untestable without DNA. The CDR3 covers 15 residues. Germline CDR1 SGHTA, CDR2 FQGNSA. The CDR3 reads CASSLAGGRQSPLHF.

The chain is built from TRBV27 and TRBJ1-2; TCRdb selects TRBD1, and the lack of DNA leaves this call unchecked. Germline CDR1 and CDR2: MNHEY and SMNVEV (reference sequence). The CDR3 is made up of 14 amino acids. CDR3 residues: CASTRLGRDYGYTF.

This sequence joins TRBV5-6 and TRBJ2-3; TCRdb indicates TRBD1, and absent DNA this call remains unverified. This CDR3 has 17 residues. Germline CDR1 SGHDT, CDR2 YYEEEE. The CDR3 is CASSLRGQGAGADTQYF. Using reference TRBV5-6 and TRBJ2-3 for the parts outside the CDR3, the full variable domain is DAGVTQSPTHLIKTRGQQVTLRCSPKSGHDTVSWYQQALGQGPQFIFQYYEEEERQRGNFPDRFSGHQFPNYSSELNVNALLLGDSALYLCASSLRGQGAGADTQYFGPGTRLTVL.

The J gene is TRBJ2-1, the V gene TRBV15; the D call from TCRdb, TRBD2, cannot be confirmed without DNA. Germline V CDR1 and CDR2: LNHNV, YYDKDF (reference sequence). This CDR3 region has 15 residues. The CDR3 reads CATSRDSGSKNEQFF.

CDR3 sequence: CASQYGRGNQPQHF. The chain recombines TRBV6-2 or TRBV6-3 with TRBJ1-5. In germline, CDR1 is MNHEY, CDR2 SVGEGT. This CDR3 contains 14 residues.

Measured by frequency, this clonotype is medium-sized. V gene TRBV29-1 combines with J gene TRBJ2-3; TCRdb designates TRBD1, a call that cannot be tested without DNA. Germline CDR1 reads SQVTM; CDR2 reads ANQGSEA. CDR3 length: 16 residues. The CDR3 region is CSVEHPGQGGTDTQYF.

CDR3 region: CASSYRISRELFF. V and J are TRBV6-6 and TRBJ2-2. Germline-derived CDR1 and CDR2 are MNHNY and SVGAGI (reference sequence). CDR3 size: 13 residues.

The chain joins TRBV5-6 to TRBJ2-1. Germline V CDR1 and CDR2: SGHDT, YYEEEE. The CDR3 covers 17 residues. Here the CDR3 reads CASSLGEVRRTDNEQFF.

This chain links TRBV7-2 with TRBJ2-6. This CDR3 is 15 amino acids long. Per germline, CDR1 SGHTA and CDR2 FQGNSA. This chain's CDR3 is CASSRQSSGANVLTF.

J is TRBJ2-7 and V is TRBV6-5; the TCRdb call, TRBD1, lacks DNA for checking. From germline, CDR1 is MNHEY and CDR2 SVGAGI. This CDR3 contains 13 residues. The CDR3 loop is CASSTRDIYEQYF.

The chain joins TRBV19 to TRBJ2-2; with no DNA, the TCRdb D assignment of TRBD1 cannot be verified. CDR3 length: 16 residues. Germline CDR1 and CDR2: LNHDA and SQIVND (reference sequence). CDR3 sequence reads: CASIPRGGLNTGELFF.

The genes are TRBV6-5 and TRBJ1-2; without DNA, the TCRdb call of TRBD1 cannot be checked. CDR1 MNHEY and CDR2 SVGAGI come from the germline V gene. The CDR3 consists of 12 residues. This CDR3 is CASSPGLGGYTF.

This clonotype is identified as medium-sized from frequency. The CDR3: CASRGSAAGELFF. This chain connects TRBV6-1 to TRBJ2-2; without DNA, the TCRdb call of TRBD1 cannot be checked. Germline V gene data show CDR1 as MNHNS and CDR2 as SASEGT. The CDR3 runs 13 residues.

The chain's CDR3 is CASSPATRRNSPLHF. V and J are TRBV7-2 and TRBJ1-6; checking the TCRdb D call of TRBD1 is not possible without DNA. The length of the CDR3 is 15 residues. Germline V gene data show CDR1 as SGHTA and CDR2 as FQGNSA. Variable domain in full (rest from reference TRBV7-2 and TRBJ1-6): GAGVSQSPSNKVTEKGKDVELRCDPISGHTALYWYRQSLGQGLEFLIYFQGNSAPDKSGLPSDRFSAERTGGSVSTLTIQRTQQEDSAVYLCASSPATRRNSPLHFGNGTRLTVT.

This chain links TRBV5-1 with TRBJ2-2; no DNA is available, so the TRBD1 call from TCRdb remains unchecked. The CDR3 consists of 15 residues. Germline CDR1 is SGHRS and CDR2 is YFSETQ. The chain's CDR3 is CASSPGRSNTGELFF.

The rearrangement links TRBV19 to TRBJ2-7; TCRdb's assignment of TRBD1 cannot be checked, as there is no DNA. Germline V lookup: CDR1 LNHDA, CDR2 SQIVND (reference sequence). The CDR3 sequence is 14 residues long. The CDR3: CASSTHRGKGEQYF.

This chain joins TRBV15 and TRBJ2-7; lacking DNA, the TRBD1 call made by TCRdb goes unchecked. The CDR3 is 15 residues long. Germline V gene sequence: CDR1 LNHNV, CDR2 YYDKDF (reference sequence). CDR3 sequence: CATSRETGRRNEQYF.

CDR3: CASSWTGPFEGANVLTF. The rearrangement uses TRBV6-6 and TRBJ2-6; the TCRdb call, TRBD1, lacks DNA for checking. The length of the CDR3 is 17 residues. Germline V gene data show CDR1 as MNHNY and CDR2 as SVGAGI (reference sequence).

The chain combines TRBV6-5 with TRBJ2-5. Per the germline V gene, CDR1 is MNHEY and CDR2 is SVGAGI. CDR3 size: 13 residues. The CDR3 sequence: CASSYSGEETQYF.

This clonotype is classed as medium-sized by frequency. This chain joins TRBV30 and TRBJ2-3. Germline assignment: CDR1 GTSNPN and CDR2 SVGIG (reference sequence). The CDR3 covers 16 residues. The CDR3 sequence is CAWSLGSRASTDTQYF.

This clonotype is medium-sized by frequency. The rearrangement uses TRBV19 and TRBJ2-5; with no DNA, the TCRdb D assignment of TRBD1 cannot be verified. Germline CDR1 LNHDA, CDR2 SQIVND (reference sequence). This CDR3 has 15 residues. The CDR3 sequence: CASSIDPGQKETQYF. The entire variable domain, with the rest obtained from reference TRBV19 and TRBJ2-5, is as follows: DGGITQSPKYLFRKEGQNVTLSCEQNLNHDAMYWYRQDPGQGLRLIYYSQIVNDFQKGDIAEGYSVSREKKESFPLTVTSAQKNPTAFYLCASSIDPGQKETQYFGPGTRLLVL.

The V and J genes are TRBV6-5 and TRBJ2-1. Per the germline V gene, CDR1 is MNHEY and CDR2 is SVGAGI. This CDR3 contains 16 residues. This CDR3 reads CASSSKQAASYNEQFF.

The rearrangement links TRBV6-2 or TRBV6-3 to TRBJ2-5. There are 12 residues in the CDR3. Germline V gene data show CDR1 as MNHEY and CDR2 as SVGEGT. This CDR3 is CASRRSTGTQYF.

The chain employs TRBV19 and TRBJ2-7; the TCRdb D gene call, TRBD2, has no DNA to confirm it. The CDR3 runs to 16 residues. The germline V gene has CDR1 LNHDA and CDR2 SQIVND (reference sequence). CDR3 sequence reads: CASSHRTSGPAYEQYF.

The CDR3 reads CASSPQVGRTDTQYF. The J gene is TRBJ2-3, the V gene TRBV18. Germline V gives CDR1 KGHSH, CDR2 LQKENI. This CDR3 comprises 15 residues.

This chain links TRBV19 with TRBJ2-5; TCRdb picks TRBD1, but there is no DNA to check that call. The CDR3 spans 14 residues. CDR1 and CDR2 from the germline V gene are LNHDA and SQIVND (reference sequence). Here the CDR3 reads CASRGREPQETQYF.

The chain links TRBV18 to TRBJ1-6. Germline CDR1 is KGHSH and CDR2 is LQKENI. The CDR3 runs 15 residues. CDR3 in amino acids: CASSREFSYNSPLHF.

This sequence joins TRBV27 and TRBJ2-4. CDR3 length: 15 amino acids. The germline gives CDR1 MNHEY, CDR2 SMNVEV (reference sequence). The CDR3 loop reads CASSLAGLAKNIQYF.